A single sample gave rise to the 19 T cell receptor beta chains below, sequenced in a study of cytomegalovirus exposure and HLA in healthy donors. The PCR contained 60 Vbeta and 13 Jbeta primers. The assay was immunoSEQ multiplex PCR, and TCRdb's table has in-frame clones only and misses some. The repertoire holds 85,000 to 90,000 clones, roughly 84% seen once, with approximately 3% in the top ten. The sample was PBMCs. The receptors stem from a young man in good health and CMV-seronegative.

This clone is a singleton in its sample. The rearrangement joins TRBV4-1 to TRBJ2-3, with 11 nucleotides matching TRBD1. The CDR3 totals 16 residues. The J segment lost 3 bases and the V segment lost 5 bases, leaving 7 bases of the junction unmatched. Germline loops: CDR1 MGHRA, CDR2 YSYEKL. CDR3 sequence reads: CASSDPGQGGTDTQYF. The CDR3 nucleotides are TGCGCCAGCAGCGATCCGGGACAGGGGGGGACAGATACGCAGTATTTT.

The V call is TRBV18, the J call TRBJ2-7; D might be TRBD1 (6 bases). The germline V and J ends were trimmed by 4 bases and 0 bases, with 10 bases remaining between them. The CDR3 consists of 14 residues. The germline V gene has CDR1 KGHSH and CDR2 LQKENI. In nucleotides, the CDR3 is TGTGCCAGCTCACTCGGACAGCTCTCCTACGAGCAGTACTTC. Encoded protein: CASSLGQLSYEQYF.

This clone was seen a handful of times. The rearrangement uses TRBV2 and TRBJ1-1; no reliable D call. Between the trimmed V and J ends, which lost 3 bases and 4 bases, there was a span of 9 bases. Germline loops: CDR1 SNHLY, CDR2 FYNNEI. The CDR3 has 13 residues. The CDR3 spells CASSDERATEAFF. In DNA, the CDR3 is TGTGCCAGCAGTGATGAGAGGGCCACTGAAGCTTTCTTT.

The chain is built from TRBV28 and TRBJ1-4, with TRBD1 matching over 7 bases. Trimming cost V 4 bases and J 3 bases; bases outside gene matches: 8. The V gene's germline CDR1 is MDHEN and CDR2 SYDVKM. The CDR3 runs to 16 residues. Here the CDR3 DNA reads TGTGCCAGCAGTTCTAACCCGGGACAGCCTAATGAAAAACTGTTTTTT. Protein: CASSSNPGQPNEKLFF.

The chain links TRBV6-5 to TRBJ2-7; a weak D match, TRBD1 (6 bases). CDR3 length: 13 amino acids. Germline V gives CDR1 MNHEY, CDR2 SVGAGI. Trimming stripped 6 bases from V and 5 bases from J, with 14 bases between. The CDR3 here is CASSPDQGNEQYF. For the CDR3, the DNA is TGTGCCAGCAGCCCCGACCAGGGGAACGAGCAGTACTTC.

The gene calls are TRBV7-9 and TRBJ1-2, with D possibly being TRBD1 (6 bases). CDR1 is SEHNR and CDR2 is FQNEAQ in the germline V gene (reference sequence). Trimming removed 1 base at V and 2 bases at J, with 14 bases between. The CDR3 spans 16 residues. CDR3 in amino acids: CASSLGVGQGNYGYTF. The CDR3 DNA sequence: TGTGCCAGCAGCTTAGGTGTCGGTCAGGGGAACTATGGCTACACCTTC.

V is TRBV4-2 and J is TRBJ2-1; 7 nucleotides line up with TRBD2. V shed 0 bases and J 7 bases; nucleotides not matched to a gene: 9. Germline loops: CDR1 LGHNA, CDR2 YNFKEQ. The CDR3 is made up of 16 amino acids. This chain's CDR3 is CASSQDSGLAVNEQFF. The CDR3 DNA reads as TGTGCCAGCAGCCAAGATAGCGGGCTAGCGGTTAATGAGCAGTTCTTC.

J is TRBJ1-1 and V is TRBV4-2; no definite D call. Between the trimmed V and J ends, which lost 3 bases and 0 bases, there was a span of 17 bases. The CDR3 extends over 17 amino acids. The germline V gene has CDR1 LGHNA and CDR2 YNFKEQ. The CDR3 sequence is CASSHPTPTTLNTEAFF. The CDR3 DNA reads as TGTGCCAGCAGCCACCCCACACCGACAACCCTGAACACTGAAGCTTTCTTT.

The J gene is TRBJ1-1, the V gene TRBV29-1; the D gene is possibly TRBD1 (6 bases). Trimming took off 4 bases at V and 5 bases at J, with 14 bases between the two ends. Germline values: CDR1 SQVTM, CDR2 ANQGSEA. This CDR3 is 13 amino acids long. CDR3 sequence (DNA): TGCAGCGTTGTCAGGGGCATGGAGACTGAAGCTTTCTTT. Translating it yields CSVVRGMETEAFF.

The genes are TRBV7-3 and TRBJ1-6; D gene uncertain. Germline V gene sequence: CDR1 SGHTA, CDR2 FQGTGA. Deletions cut 5 bases from V and 10 bases from J, with 18 bases between. The CDR3 totals 15 residues. CDR3 DNA sequence: TGTGCCAGCAGCACATTTGACATATTACGGTCACCCCTCCACTTT. The encoded protein is CASSTFDILRSPLHF.

This chain links TRBV7-2 with TRBJ1-2; D gene uncertain. The V end lost 4 bases, the J end lost 8 bases, and 8 bases lay between the germline ends. The CDR3 contains 11 residues. CDR1 is SGHTA and CDR2 is FQGNSA in the germline V gene. CDR3 DNA: TGTGCCAGCAGCTATGACGGGGGCTACACCTTC. This translates into CASSYDGGYTF. The whole variable domain, filled in from reference TRBV7-2 and TRBJ1-2, reads GAGVSQSPSNKVTEKGKDVELRCDPISGHTALYWYRQSLGQGLEFLIYFQGNSAPDKSGLPSDRFSAERTGGSVSTLTIQRTQQEDSAVYLCASSYDGGYTFGSGTRLTVV.

V usage is TRBV5-1 and J usage is TRBJ1-5, with D perhaps matching TRBD1 (5 bases). V was cut by 0 bases and J by 4 bases, with 14 bases left in between. Germline V gene data show CDR1 as SGHRS and CDR2 as YFSETQ. The CDR3 sequence is 16 residues long. The CDR3: CASSLGTLAGNQPQHF. The CDR3 nucleotides are TGCGCCAGCAGCTTGGGGACATTGGCAGGAAATCAGCCCCAGCATTTT.

This clone has only one observation. The chain carries TRBV5-1 and TRBJ2-5; TRBD1 agrees at 7 bases. The trim removed 4 bases at V and 2 bases at J, leaving 8 bases unmatched. The CDR3 runs 15 residues. Germline V gene lookup returns CDR1 SGHRS and CDR2 YFSETQ. The CDR3 spells CASSPNRGSQETQYF. For the CDR3, the DNA is TGCGCCAGCAGCCCTAACAGGGGTTCGCAAGAGACCCAGTACTTC.

This clone appeared a single time. The CDR3 coding sequence is TGTGCCAGCAGTGTGTCTCCCGCACTAGCGACCCCCTACGAGCAGTACTTC. It is translated as CASSVSPALATPYEQYF. The chain combines TRBV6-1 with TRBJ2-7; TRBD2 agrees at 7 bases. The CDR3 runs to 17 residues. V trimming: 4 bases; J trimming: 2 bases; junction bases outside the gene matches: 14. The germline CDR1 and CDR2 sequences are MNHNS and SASEGT.

The V and J genes are TRBV29-1 and TRBJ1-1, with D perhaps matching TRBD1 (5 bases). This CDR3 region has 15 residues. V lost 4 bases, J lost 1 base, and 16 bases lay in between. Germline V CDR1 and CDR2: SQVTM, ANQGSEA. CDR3 amino acids: CSVAGSDGGNTEAFF. CDR3 nucleotide sequence: TGCAGCGTTGCAGGGTCAGACGGGGGGAACACTGAAGCTTTCTTT.

CDR3 region: CAWSPGAETQYF. The CDR3 bases are TGTGCCTGGAGTCCAGGTGCGGAGACCCAGTACTTC. The chain carries TRBV30 and TRBJ2-5; D remains ambiguous. The germline gives CDR1 GTSNPN, CDR2 SVGIG (reference sequence). The germline V and J ends were trimmed by 2 bases and 5 bases, with 9 bases remaining between them. The CDR3 covers 12 residues.

This chain joins TRBV7-9 and TRBJ2-5; 11 nucleotides agree with TRBD2. The germline V gene has CDR1 SEHNR and CDR2 FQNEAQ (reference sequence). Trimming removed 1 base from V and 4 bases from J; junction bases left unmatched: 5. This CDR3 spans 16 amino acids. This chain's CDR3 is CASSLVSSGGRETQYF. The CDR3 DNA reads TGTGCCAGCAGCTTAGTTTCTAGCGGGGGGAGAGAGACCCAGTACTTC.

The chain joins TRBV10-2 to TRBJ2-2, with 7 bases fitting TRBD1. V dropped 5 bases and J dropped 2; count of bases not matched to a gene: 8. The CDR3 loop spans 16 amino acids. Germline CDR1 reads WSHSY; CDR2 reads SAAADI. CDR3 nucleotide sequence: TGCGCCAGCAGTCACCCCCGGGACAGTAACACCGGGGAGCTGTTTTTT. Translation gives CASSHPRDSNTGELFF.

This clone came up a few times. The chain joins TRBV14 to TRBJ2-7; TRBD2 matches 7 bases. This CDR3 is built from 15 residues. The V gene's germline CDR1 is SGHDN and CDR2 FVKESK. J lost 2 bases, V lost 1 base, and 5 bases had no gene match. CDR3 residues: CASSQGGGPPYEQYF. The CDR3 bases are TGTGCCAGCAGCCAAGGGGGGGGTCCCCCCTACGAGCAGTACTTC.